This T cell receptor beta chain comes out of a study of blood T cell repertoires in COVID-19. Study background: Material from acute and convalescent COVID-19 was sourced from the United States, Italy and Spain. T cells, B-cell-depleted T cells, or PBMCs supplied cDNA or gDNA.

This clone has a single count. The CDR3 length is 15 residues. CDR1 and CDR2 from the germline V gene are LNHDA and SQIVND (reference sequence). V lost 6 bases and J lost 2; bases outside the gene matches: 5. As processed by the authors: Researchers report that nucleated cell counts were estimated from reference gene primer amplification. Produced via immunoSEQ multiplex PCR; TCRdb's table is partial and in-frame only. The DNA was the basis for D and trimming; V, J and clone size are from that table. This sample yields about 210,000 clones, of which 89% are seen a single time; about 5% belongs to the top ten.

The rearrangement links TRBV19 to TRBJ1-5, with TRBD1 matching 9 bases. The TCR sequence derives from a woman in her thirties or forties with acute or convalescent COVID-19. The source material was peripheral blood. The CDR3 protein is CASRWTGAGNQPQHF. The CDR3 nucleotides read TGTGCCAGTAGGTGGACAGGGGCTGGCAATCAGCCCCAGCATTTT.